Only a few counts were recorded for the clone carrying this T cell receptor (beta chain). Antigen: not known. These data come from a study of blood T cells in healthy people across ages. At the level of the study: For every two T cells, template switching captured about one barcoded beta molecule.

Germline lookup yields CDR1 LNHNV and CDR2 YYDKDF (reference sequence). The CDR3 covers 9 residues. V was clipped by 11 bases and J by 9 bases, with 8 bases between them. Study-wide points: Estimates drawn from one million T cells were deemed to understate diversity.

Primed by a sample-barcoded 5' primer and a J-beta primer mix, a second PCR proceeded for 7 to 11 cycles. Via MiXCR, TCRdb re-called the 5' RACE reads, giving one row per CDR3 protein. The sample has roughly 1,100,000 distinct CDR3 sequences, roughly a quarter seen once. These data were likewise used in another study, on T cells of mothers and their children. That investigation notes: A few healthy Caucasian mothers gave samples, and so did their six children. Persistent microchimeric T cell clones were sought, and none were detected.

The chain combines TRBV15 with TRBJ2-1, with D possibly TRBD1 on 5 matching bases. The sequencing sample was made of blood. The clonotype comes from a girl aged 2-10 years in good health. The CDR3 bases are TGTGCCGCAGGGATTGAGCAGTTCTTC. Protein: CAAGIEQFF.